A selection of T cell receptor beta chains follows, all from one sample in a study of blood T cell repertoires in COVID-19. The assay was immunoSEQ multiplex PCR, and TCRdb's table has in-frame clones only and misses some. This sample has about 170,000 clones, with approximately 79% found just once. What was sequenced was peripheral blood. All receptors come from a woman aged 40 to 50 with COVID-19, enrolled during active disease. The CDR3 runs from the conserved cysteine through the conserved F or W. D genes are given only for firm matches. A row's size may be missing; if present it is once, few, many or a size class.

TRBJ2-1 - TRBV7-9 TRBD2 TGTGCCAGCAGTTGGGGGGCGGGACTAGCGGCCTATGAGCAGTTCTTC CASSWGAGLAAYEQFF
TRBJ1-2 - TRBV5-6 - TGTGCCAGCAGCTTGCGGGGGGCTGCTGGCTATGGCTACACCTTC CASSLRGAAGYGYTF
TRBJ2-7 - TRBV20-1 - TGCAGTGCTCTATTTATCGAGCAGTACTTC CSALFIEQYF
TRBJ1-6 - TRBV9 - TGTGCCAGCAGCCCCTTGTTGGATCCTAGTTCACCCCTCCACTTT CASSPLLDPSSPLHF
TRBJ1-2 few TRBV5-4 - TGTGCCAGCAGCTCGGGGGTCCACCTCGCGCGGGGCTACACCTTC CASSSGVHLARGYTF
TRBJ1-6 - TRBV27 - TGTGCCAGCAGTCCCCAATTCAGGGCCCCTAATTCACCCCTCCACTTT CASSPQFRAPNSPLHF
TRBJ1-2 - TRBV28 TRBD1 TGTGCCAGCAGTACTCCACGACAGGGGGATGGCTACACCTTC CASSTPRQGDGYTF
TRBJ1-2 - TRBV6-6 - TGTGCCAGCCGCAAGGGGACTTATGGCTACACCTTC CASRKGTYGYTF
TRBJ2-1 - TRBV6-6 - TGTGCCAGCGCAGGAAATGAGCAGTTCTTC CASAGNEQFF
TRBJ1-3 - TRBV18 - TGTGCCAGCTCACCAGACAGTATGGGCACATTTCCCGGAAACACCATATATTTT CASSPDSMGTFPGNTIYF
TRBJ2-5 - TRBV7-3 TRBD2 TGTGCCAGCAGCTTGCTTGGAGCGGGGCAAGAGACCCAGTACTTC CASSLLGAGQETQYF
TRBJ1-1 few TRBV6-5 TRBD1 TGTGCCAGCAATATAAGACAGGGTCGCGAAGCTTTCTTT CASNIRQGREAFF
TRBJ2-2 - TRBV10-3 - TGTGCCATCAGTGAGCCCCAAAAAACCGGGGAGCTGTTTTTT CAISEPQKTGELFF
TRBJ1-5 - TRBV7-9 - TGTGCCAGCACCCGGGGAGGGGGAAATCAGCCCCAGCATTTT CASTRGGGNQPQHF